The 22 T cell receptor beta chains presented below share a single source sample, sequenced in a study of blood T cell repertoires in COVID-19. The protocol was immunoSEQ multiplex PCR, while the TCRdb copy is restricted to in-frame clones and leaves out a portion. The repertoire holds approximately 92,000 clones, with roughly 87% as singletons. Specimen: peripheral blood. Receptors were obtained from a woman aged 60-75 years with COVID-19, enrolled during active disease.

The DNA of the CDR3 is TGTGCCAGCAGCCTGGACAGTTACGAGCAGTACTTC. As protein: CASSLDSYEQYF. This chain joins TRBV25-1 and TRBJ2-7, with a weak D call TRBD1 (6 bases). CDR1 is MGHDK and CDR2 is SYGVNS in the germline V gene. This CDR3 has 12 residues. Between the trimmed V and J ends, which lost 6 bases and 4 bases, there was a span of 10 bases.

The DNA for the CDR3 is TGTGCCAGCAGTTTGACTAGCTACAATGAGCAGTTCTTC. Encoded protein: CASSLTSYNEQFF. The J gene is TRBJ2-1, the V gene TRBV12-3 or TRBV12-4, with D perhaps TRBD2 (6 bases). This CDR3 is built from 13 residues. The ends were cut back, 3 bases at V and 3 bases at J, with 6 bases in the middle.

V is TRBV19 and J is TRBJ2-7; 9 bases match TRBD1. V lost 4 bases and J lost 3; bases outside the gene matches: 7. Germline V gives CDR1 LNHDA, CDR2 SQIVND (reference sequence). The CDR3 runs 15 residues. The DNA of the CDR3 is TGTGCCAGTAGTAGCAACAGGGGGCGGTTCTACGAGCAGTACTTC. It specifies CASSSNRGRFYEQYF.

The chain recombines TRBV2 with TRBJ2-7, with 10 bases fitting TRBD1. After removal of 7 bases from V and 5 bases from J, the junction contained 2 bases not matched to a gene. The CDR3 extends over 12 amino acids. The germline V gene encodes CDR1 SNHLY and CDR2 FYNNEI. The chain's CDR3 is CASTGQGDEQYF. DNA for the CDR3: TGTGCCAGCACCGGACAGGGGGACGAGCAGTACTTC.

The CDR3 DNA reads as TGTGCCAGCATAATCGGGGAGCTGTTTTTT. Its translation: CASIIGELFF. The chain recombines TRBV2 with TRBJ2-2; D is unresolved. From germline, CDR1 is SNHLY and CDR2 FYNNEI. This CDR3 region has 10 residues. Between the trimmed V and J ends, which lost 7 bases and 7 bases, there was a span of 4 bases.

Here the CDR3 reads CASSLPGRHYNEQFF. In DNA, the CDR3 is TGTGCCAGCAGCTTGCCAGGGAGGCACTACAATGAGCAGTTCTTC. The chain recombines TRBV5-6 with TRBJ2-1; possibly TRBD2 for D (6 bases). Per the germline V gene, CDR1 is SGHDT and CDR2 is YYEEEE. This CDR3 has 15 residues. V gave up 1 base and J gave up 3 bases, with 11 bases separating them.

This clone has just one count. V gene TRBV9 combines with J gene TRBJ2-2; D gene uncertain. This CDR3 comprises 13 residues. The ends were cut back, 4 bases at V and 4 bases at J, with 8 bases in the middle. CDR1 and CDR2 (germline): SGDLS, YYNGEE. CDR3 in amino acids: CASSILPTGELFF. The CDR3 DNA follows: TGTGCCAGCAGCATCCTACCCACCGGGGAGCTGTTTTTT.

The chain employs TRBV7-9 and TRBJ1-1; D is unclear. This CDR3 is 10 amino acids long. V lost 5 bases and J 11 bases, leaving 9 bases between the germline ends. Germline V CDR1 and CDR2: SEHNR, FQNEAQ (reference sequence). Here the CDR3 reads CASSRYGAFF. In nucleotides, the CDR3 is TGTGCCAGCAGCCGATACGGGGCTTTCTTT.

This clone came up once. The CDR3 DNA reads as TGTGCCAGCAGTCCGGGGGGGCCAGGAAAAGAGACCCAGTACTTC. As protein: CASSPGGPGKETQYF. The chain employs TRBV6-2 or TRBV6-3 and TRBJ2-5; 8 positions agree with TRBD2. Germline V gene sequence: CDR1 MNHEY, CDR2 SVGEGT. This CDR3 is built from 15 residues. Trimming cost V 5 bases and J 3 bases; bases outside gene matches: 8.

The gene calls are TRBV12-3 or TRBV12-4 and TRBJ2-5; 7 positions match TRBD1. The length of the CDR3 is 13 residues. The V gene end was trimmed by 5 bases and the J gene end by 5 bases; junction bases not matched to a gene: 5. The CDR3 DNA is TGTGCCAGCAGTCAACAGGGGCGCGAGACCCAGTACTTC. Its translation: CASSQQGRETQYF.

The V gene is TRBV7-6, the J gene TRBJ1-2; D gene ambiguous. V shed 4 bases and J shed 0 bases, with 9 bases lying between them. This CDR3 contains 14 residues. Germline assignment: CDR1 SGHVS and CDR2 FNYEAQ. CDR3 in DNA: TGTGCCAGCAGCTATCGTCCCTCTAACTATGGCTACACCTTC. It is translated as CASSYRPSNYGYTF.

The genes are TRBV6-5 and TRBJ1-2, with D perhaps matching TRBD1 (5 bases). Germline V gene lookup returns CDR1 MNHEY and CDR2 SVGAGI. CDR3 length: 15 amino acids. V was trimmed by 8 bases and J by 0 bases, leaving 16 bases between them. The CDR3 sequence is CASLRTLRSNYGYTF. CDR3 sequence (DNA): TGTGCCAGCCTTAGGACACTCCGATCTAACTATGGCTACACCTTC.

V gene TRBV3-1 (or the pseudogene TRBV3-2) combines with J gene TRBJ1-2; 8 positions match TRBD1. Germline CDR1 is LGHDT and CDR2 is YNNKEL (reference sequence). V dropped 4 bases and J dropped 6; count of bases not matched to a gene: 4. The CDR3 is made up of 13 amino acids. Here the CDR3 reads CASSREQGDGYTF. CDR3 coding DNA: TGTGCCAGCAGCCGGGAACAGGGGGATGGCTACACCTTC.

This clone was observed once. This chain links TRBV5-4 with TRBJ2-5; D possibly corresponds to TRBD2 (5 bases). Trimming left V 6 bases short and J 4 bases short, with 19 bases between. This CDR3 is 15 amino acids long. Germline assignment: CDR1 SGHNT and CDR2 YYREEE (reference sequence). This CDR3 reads CASTRGLAEVETQYF. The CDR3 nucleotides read TGTGCCAGCACTCGGGGTTTGGCCGAGGTAGAGACCCAGTACTTC. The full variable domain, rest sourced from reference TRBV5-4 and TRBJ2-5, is ETGVTQSPTHLIKTRGQQVTLRCSSQSGHNTVSWYQQALGQGPQFIFQYYREEENGRGNFPPRFSGLQFPNYSSELNVNALELDDSALYLCASTRGLAEVETQYFGPGTRLLVL.

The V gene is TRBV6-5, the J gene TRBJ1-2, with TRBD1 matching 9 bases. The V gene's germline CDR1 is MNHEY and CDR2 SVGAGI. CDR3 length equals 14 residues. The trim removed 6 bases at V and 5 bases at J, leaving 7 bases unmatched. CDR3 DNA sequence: TGTGCCAGCAGAGACACCGGGACAGGGTATGGCTACACCTTC. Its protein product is CASRDTGTGYGYTF.

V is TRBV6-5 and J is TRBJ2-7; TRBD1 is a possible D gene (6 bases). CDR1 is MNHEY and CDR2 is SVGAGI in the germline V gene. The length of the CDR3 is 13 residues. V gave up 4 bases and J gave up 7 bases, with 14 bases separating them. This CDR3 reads CASSSPGQMEQYF. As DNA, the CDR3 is TGTGCCAGCAGTTCCCCGGGACAAATGGAGCAGTACTTC.

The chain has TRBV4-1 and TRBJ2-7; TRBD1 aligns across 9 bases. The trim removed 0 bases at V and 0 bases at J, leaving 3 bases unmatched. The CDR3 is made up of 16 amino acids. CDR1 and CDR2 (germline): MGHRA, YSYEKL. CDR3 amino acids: CASSQDPGQGSYEQYF. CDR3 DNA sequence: TGCGCCAGCAGCCAAGATCCGGGACAGGGCTCCTACGAGCAGTACTTC.

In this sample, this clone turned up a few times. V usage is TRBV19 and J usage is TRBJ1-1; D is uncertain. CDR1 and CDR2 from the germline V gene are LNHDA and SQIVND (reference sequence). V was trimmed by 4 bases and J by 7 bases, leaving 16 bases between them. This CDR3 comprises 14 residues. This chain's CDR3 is CASSRIPREDEAFF. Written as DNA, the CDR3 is TGTGCCAGTAGTAGAATTCCTCGGGAGGATGAAGCTTTCTTT.

This chain's CDR3 is CAGLNTEAFF. The DNA of the CDR3 is TGTGCCGGACTAAACACTGAAGCTTTCTTT. The chain uses TRBV27 and TRBJ1-1; D gene uncertain. V was clipped by 11 bases and J by 2 bases, with 6 bases between them. The CDR3 totals 10 residues. Looked up from germline, CDR1 is MNHEY and CDR2 is SMNVEV (reference sequence).

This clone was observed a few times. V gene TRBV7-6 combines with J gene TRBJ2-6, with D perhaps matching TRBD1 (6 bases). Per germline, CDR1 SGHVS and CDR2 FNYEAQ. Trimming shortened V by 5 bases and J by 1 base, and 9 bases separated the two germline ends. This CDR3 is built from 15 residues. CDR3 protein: CASSPQGSGANVLTF. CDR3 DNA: TGTGCCAGCAGCCCTCAGGGGTCTGGGGCCAACGTCCTGACTTTC.

The CDR3 is CASSDPGQGGNEQFF. DNA of the CDR3: TGTGCCAGCAGTGACCCCGGACAGGGGGGCAATGAGCAGTTCTTC. The chain links TRBV2 to TRBJ2-1; TRBD1 aligns across 10 bases. Trimming cost V 3 bases and J 6 bases; bases outside gene matches: 5. The CDR3 has 15 amino acids. The V gene's germline CDR1 is SNHLY and CDR2 FYNNEI.

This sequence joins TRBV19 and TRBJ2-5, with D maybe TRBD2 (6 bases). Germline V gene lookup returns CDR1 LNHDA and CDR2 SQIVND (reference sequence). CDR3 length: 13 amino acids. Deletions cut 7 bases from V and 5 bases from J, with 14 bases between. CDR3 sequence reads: CASKVAGSETQYF. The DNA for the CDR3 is TGTGCCAGTAAAGTCGCGGGGTCGGAGACCCAGTACTTC. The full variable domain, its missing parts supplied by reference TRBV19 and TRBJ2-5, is DGGITQSPKYLFRKEGQNVTLSCEQNLNHDAMYWYRQDPGQGLRLIYYSQIVNDFQKGDIAEGYSVSREKKESFPLTVTSAQKNPTAFYLCASKVAGSETQYFGPGTRLLVL.